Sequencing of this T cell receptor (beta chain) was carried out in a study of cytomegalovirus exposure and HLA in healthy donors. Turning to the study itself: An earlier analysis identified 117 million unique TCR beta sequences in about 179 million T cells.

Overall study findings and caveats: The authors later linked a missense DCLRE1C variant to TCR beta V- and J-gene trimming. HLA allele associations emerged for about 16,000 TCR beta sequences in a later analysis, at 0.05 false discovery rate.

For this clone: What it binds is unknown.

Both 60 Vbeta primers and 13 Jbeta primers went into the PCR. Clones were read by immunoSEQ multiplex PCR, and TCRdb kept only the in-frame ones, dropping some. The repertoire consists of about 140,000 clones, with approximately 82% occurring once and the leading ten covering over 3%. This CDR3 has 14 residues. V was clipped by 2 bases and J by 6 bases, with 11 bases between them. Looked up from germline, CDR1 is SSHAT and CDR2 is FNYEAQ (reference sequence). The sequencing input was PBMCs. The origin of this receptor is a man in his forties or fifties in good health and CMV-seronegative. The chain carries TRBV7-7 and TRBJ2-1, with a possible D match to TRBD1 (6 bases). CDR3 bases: TGTGCCAGCAGCTTACGGACAGAAGTCAATGAGCAGTTCTTC. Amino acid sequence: CASSLRTEVNEQFF.